Listed below are T cell receptor beta chains from one sample, sequenced in a study of blood T cells in healthy people across ages. Via MiXCR, TCRdb re-called the 5' RACE reads, giving one row per CDR3 protein. This table has approximately 790,000 distinct CDR3 sequences, about 62% appearing once. The sample comprised blood. Every receptor here comes from a man younger than 40 in good health. The CDR3 runs from the conserved cysteine through the conserved F or W. D genes are given only for firm matches. Size is stated for part of the rows, as once, few or many counts, or as a class when the clone is expanded.

j_call clone_size d_call v_call cdr3_aa cdr3_nt
TRBJ2-1 NA TRBD2 TRBV28 CASSTLLADNEQFF TGTGCCAGCAGTACCCTACTAGCGGACAATGAGCAGTTCTTC
TRBJ1-6 NA NA TRBV20-1 CSARPEQGRGSPLHF TGCAGTGCTAGACCCGAGCAGGGGCGGGGATCACCCCTCCACTTT
TRBJ2-3 NA TRBD1 TRBV3-1 CASSQDKGALTDTQYF TGTGCCAGCAGCCAAGATAAGGGGGCCCTCACAGATACGCAGTATTTT
TRBJ2-7 NA NA TRBV7-9 CASSVNEQGSYEQYF TGTGCCAGCAGCGTCAACGAACAGGGTTCCTACGAGCAGTACTTC
TRBJ2-3 NA NA TRBV5-1 CASSLVVEDTDTQYF TGCGCCAGCAGCTTGGTGGTTGAGGACACAGATACGCAGTATTTT
TRBJ2-7 few TRBD2 TRBV27 CASSLERGIFREQYF TGTGCCAGCAGTTTGGAGCGGGGGATTTTTCGGGAGCAGTACTTC
TRBJ1-2 NA NA TRBV7-2 CASSLDITNYGYTF TGTGCCAGCAGCTTAGACATTACTAACTATGGCTACACCTTC
TRBJ2-7 NA TRBD2 TRBV14 CASSPELLAGVCYEQYF TGTGCCAGCAGCCCGGAACTACTAGCGGGGGTATGCTACGAGCAGTACTTC
TRBJ2-5 NA NA TRBV6-1 CASSEDGGSWRETQYF TGTGCCAGCAGTGAAGATGGGGGATCGTGGAGAGAGACCCAGTACTTC
TRBJ2-7 once NA TRBV7-2 CASSPPDGYYEQYF TGTGCCAGCAGCCCCCCTGATGGCTACTACGAGCAGTACTTC
TRBJ2-1 few TRBD1 TRBV7-9 CASTRRHRETGGLNNEQFF TGTGCCAGCACCCGAAGGCATCGCGAGACAGGGGGCTTAAACAATGAGCAGTTCTTC
TRBJ2-1 many NA TRBV28 CASSLGTEQFF TGTGCCAGCAGTTTGGGGACTGAGCAGTTCTTC
TRBJ2-3 many NA TRBV5-1 CASSPAERRRTGDTQYF TGCGCCAGCAGCCCCGCGGAACGTCGGCGGACCGGGGATACGCAGTATTTT
TRBJ1-2 NA NA TRBV12-3/TRBV12-4 CASTPHGDGHYGYTF TGTGCCAGCACCCCTCACGGTGATGGACACTATGGCTACACCTTC
TRBJ1-2 NA TRBD1 TRBV7-2 CAGSLSVGQVGNGYTF TGTGCCGGCAGCTTAAGCGTGGGACAGGTTGGGAACGGCTACACCTTC
TRBJ1-1 NA NA TRBV10-3 CAISDPTMNTEAFF TGTGCCATCAGTGACCCCACGATGAACACTGAAGCTTTCTTT
TRBJ2-7 NA NA TRBV29-1 CSATMGGSSYEQYF TGCAGTGCTACAATGGGGGGAAGCTCCTACGAGCAGTACTTC
TRBJ1-4 NA TRBD1 TRBV7-9 CASSFSPGTGATNEKLFF TGTGCCAGCAGCTTCTCCCCAGGGACAGGCGCAACTAATGAAAAACTGTTTTTT
TRBJ2-7 NA NA TRBV20-1 CSAPTSHPYEQYF TGCAGTGCCCCGACTAGTCACCCCTACGAGCAGTACTTC
TRBJ1-2 NA NA TRBV6-2/TRBV6-3 CASTGSVNYGYTF TGTGCCAGCACCGGATCAGTCAACTATGGCTACACCTTC
TRBJ2-1 NA NA TRBV9 CASSVRYYNEQFF TGTGCCAGCAGCGTCCGTTATTACAATGAGCAGTTCTTC
TRBJ2-1 NA NA TRBV5-1 CASSLDSASYNEQFF TGCGCCAGCAGCTTGGATAGCGCGTCCTACAATGAGCAGTTCTTC
TRBJ2-1 NA NA TRBV20-1 CSASTSWDNEQFF TGCAGTGCATCAACTAGCTGGGACAATGAGCAGTTCTTC
TRBJ2-7 NA TRBD1 TRBV9 CASSSAPQDRDPYEQYF TGTGCCAGCAGCTCCGCCCCCCAGGACAGGGATCCCTACGAGCAGTACTTC
TRBJ1-4 NA TRBD1 TRBV27 CASSLRQGSNEKLFF TGTGCCAGCAGTTTACGACAGGGTTCTAATGAAAAACTGTTTTTT
TRBJ2-4 NA NA TRBV6-5 CASSPSRYPTDIQYF TGTGCCAGCAGCCCCTCGCGGTACCCTACGGACATTCAGTACTTC
TRBJ2-5 NA NA TRBV9 CASSADGARTQYF TGTGCCAGCAGCGCGGACGGCGCGAGGACCCAGTACTTC